The 26 T cell receptor beta chains below come from one sample, sequenced in a study of beta chain features in type 1 diabetes. cDNA synthesis used the whole RNA isolate, giving expressed TCRB sequences. The repertoire was sequenced with immunoSEQ multiplex PCR; TCRdb's copy has only in-frame clones and lacks some. Counted here are some 220,000 clones, roughly a tenth occurring once; the ten biggest clones make up approximately 1.4%. The sample taken for sequencing was central memory CD4+ T cells from blood. The receptors shown here come from a man aged 18 to 30 in good health.

The chain links TRBV7-2 to TRBJ1-5, with 7 bases identical to TRBD1. The length of the CDR3 is 14 residues. The germline V gene encodes CDR1 SGHTA and CDR2 FQGNSA. Trimming took 1 base from V and 5 from J; bases not matched to a gene: 2. For the CDR3, the DNA is TGTGCCAGCAGCTTAGATACAGGGGATCAGCCCCAGCATTTT. Translating gives CASSLDTGDQPQHF.

This clone came up a few times. CDR3 DNA: TGTGCCAGCAGCCCCTCCGCGACAGTCTCCTACGAGCAGTACTTC. Translation gives CASSPSATVSYEQYF. The V gene is TRBV7-2, the J gene TRBJ2-7, with a possible D match to TRBD1 (5 bases). The germline gives CDR1 SGHTA, CDR2 FQGNSA. CDR3 length: 15 residues. The V end lost 5 bases, the J end lost 0 bases, and 14 bases lay between the germline ends.

This chain connects TRBV11-2 to TRBJ2-1; D is unclear. The CDR3 has 15 amino acids. The germline V gene has CDR1 SGHAT and CDR2 FQNNGV. V gave up 1 base and J gave up 0 bases, with 7 bases separating them. Here the CDR3 DNA reads TGTGCCAGCAGCTTAGCGGGCAGCTCCTACAATGAGCAGTTCTTC. It yields the protein CASSLAGSSYNEQFF.

The V gene is TRBV28, the J gene TRBJ1-1; the D gene is possibly TRBD1 (5 bases). Germline-derived CDR1 and CDR2 are MDHEN and SYDVKM. The CDR3 spans 15 residues. The V end was cut by 5 bases, the J end by 1 base, with 14 bases between. The CDR3 region is CASSRQSGKNTEAFF. The CDR3 region has the DNA TGTGCCAGCAGTAGACAGTCCGGGAAGAACACTGAAGCTTTCTTT.

This clone was detected only a few times. The V call is TRBV4-2, the J call TRBJ2-1, with TRBD2 matching over 14 bases. The CDR3 sequence is 16 residues long. Germline assignment: CDR1 LGHNA and CDR2 YNFKEQ. The V segment lost 0 bases and the J segment 10 bases; nucleotides outside the gene matches: 5. DNA for the CDR3: TGTGCCAGCAGCCAAGACGGACTAGCGGGAGGTATCGAGCAGTTCTTC. Protein product: CASSQDGLAGGIEQFF.

In its sample, this clone was seen a few times. An end of the junction does not agree with germline; a read error may underlie this. The V gene is TRBV29-1, the J gene TRBJ2-2, with D perhaps TRBD2 (5 bases). CDR3 length: 13 residues. Germline values: CDR1 SQVTM, CDR2 ANQGSEA. CDR3 bases: TGCAGCGGTGGGTCTGCGAACACCGGGGAGCTGGTTTTT. It encodes CSGGSANTGELVF.

This clone was detected a few times. The genes are TRBV7-2 and TRBJ2-5; TRBD1 agrees at 11 bases. The CDR3 has 15 residues. CDR1 SGHTA and CDR2 FQGNSA come from the germline V gene. Unmatched junction bases numbered 8, after V lost 5 bases and J lost 6 bases. The CDR3 coding sequence is TGTGCCAGCAGCCCGGCGGGACAGGGGGGAAAGACCCAGTACTTC. It translates to CASSPAGQGGKTQYF. Drawing the rest from reference TRBV7-2 and TRBJ2-5, the complete variable domain is GAGVSQSPSNKVTEKGKDVELRCDPISGHTALYWYRQSLGQGLEFLIYFQGNSAPDKSGLPSDRFSAERTGGSVSTLTIQRTQQEDSAVYLCASSPAGQGGKTQYFGPGTRLLVL.

This clone was recorded a few times. The same CDR3 can be traced to other DNA sequences in this sample. The V call is TRBV29-1, the J call TRBJ1-1; D perhaps matches TRBD1 (5 bases). Germline lookup yields CDR1 SQVTM and CDR2 ANQGSEA. This CDR3 is built from 12 residues. Trimming pared 5 bases from V and 4 bases from J, leaving 11 bases between. In DNA, the CDR3 is TGCAGCGTTTATTCGGGGGGCACTGAAGCTTTCTTT. Translation gives CSVYSGGTEAFF. Full variable domain (remainder filled in from reference TRBV29-1 and TRBJ1-1): SAVISQKPSRDICQRGTSLTIQCQVDSQVTMMFWYRQQPGQSLTLIATANQGSEATYESGFVIDKFPISRPNLTFSTLTVSNMSPEDSSIYLCSVYSGGTEAFFGQGTRLTVV.

In this sample, this clone turned up a few times. This chain uses TRBV6-6 with TRBJ2-7; D uncertain. The germline CDR1 and CDR2 sequences are MNHNY and SVGAGI (reference sequence). The CDR3 is 13 amino acids. V was clipped by 6 bases and J by 6 bases, with 15 bases between them. The CDR3 here is CASSSTIRLEQYF. The DNA of the CDR3 is TGTGCCAGCAGCTCAACTATACGGCTCGAGCAGTACTTC.

This chain joins TRBV10-3 and TRBJ2-3, with 8 positions matching TRBD1. Trimming took 11 bases from V and 2 from J; bases not matched to a gene: 18. The length of the CDR3 is 17 residues. Germline CDR1 and CDR2: ENHRY and SYGVKD. Here the CDR3 reads CASHDTYGTGDTDTQYF. CDR3 bases: TGTGCCTCCCATGACACCTATGGGACAGGAGACACAGATACGCAGTATTTT.

The chain combines TRBV5-1 with TRBJ2-7, with TRBD2 identical over 8 bases. Unmatched junction bases numbered 2, after V lost 4 bases and J lost 2 bases. Per the germline V gene, CDR1 is SGHRS and CDR2 is YFSETQ. The CDR3 runs to 13 residues. CDR3 DNA: TGCGCCAGCAGCCCGGGACTAGCCTACGAGCAGTACTTC. Translating it yields CASSPGLAYEQYF. The entire variable domain, with the rest obtained from reference TRBV5-1 and TRBJ2-7, is as follows: KAGVTQTPRYLIKTRGQQVTLSCSPISGHRSVSWYQQTPGQGLQFLFEYFSETQRNKGNFPGRFSGRQFSNSRSEMNVSTLELGDSALYLCASSPGLAYEQYFGPGTRLTVT.

This clone was seen only a few times. This sequence joins TRBV10-3 and TRBJ2-7, with D unclear. The V end was cut by 4 bases, the J end by 0 bases, with 13 bases between. The CDR3 loop spans 15 amino acids. Looked up from germline, CDR1 is ENHRY and CDR2 is SYGVKD. The chain's CDR3 is CAISVDGPSSYEQYF. The DNA of the CDR3 is TGTGCCATCAGTGTTGACGGCCCGAGCTCCTACGAGCAGTACTTC.

The sample holds a few counts of this clone. V gene TRBV7-3 combines with J gene TRBJ2-5; 9 nucleotides agree with TRBD1. After removal of 5 bases from V and 5 bases from J, the junction contained 15 bases not matched to a gene. Germline CDR1 SGHTA, CDR2 FQGTGA. The CDR3 spans 17 residues. The CDR3 coding sequence is TGTGCCAGCAGCCCTCGGGGACGACAGGGGGAATTGGAGACCCAGTACTTC. Its protein product is CASSPRGRQGELETQYF.

This clone was picked up a small number of times. The chain has TRBV29-1 and TRBJ2-7; D is uncertain. The germline V gene encodes CDR1 SQVTM and CDR2 ANQGSEA. Trimming took 0 bases from V and 3 from J, leaving 9 bases between them. The CDR3 contains 13 residues. CDR3 sequence reads: CSVEDHKGYEQYF. CDR3 in DNA: TGCAGCGTTGAAGATCATAAGGGCTACGAGCAGTACTTC.

This clone was counted a few times. The chain carries TRBV25-1 and TRBJ2-3; 9 nucleotides line up with TRBD2. Germline V lookup: CDR1 MGHDK, CDR2 SYGVNS. J was trimmed by 3 bases and V by 1 base; bases with no gene match: 5. The CDR3 sequence is 16 residues long. The chain's CDR3 is CASSEWREGRTDTQYF. CDR3 sequence (DNA): TGTGCCAGCAGTGAATGGCGGGAGGGCAGGACAGATACGCAGTATTTT.

This chain joins TRBV7-2 and TRBJ2-4; 14 bases match TRBD2. V trimming: 1 base; J trimming: 16 bases; junction bases outside the gene matches: 6. The germline gives CDR1 SGHTA, CDR2 FQGNSA. The length of the CDR3 is 14 residues. CDR3 DNA sequence: TGTGCCAGCAGCTTAGGACTAGCGGGAGGGCCTCCCTACTTC. Residues: CASSLGLAGGPPYF.

The chain uses TRBV7-2 and TRBJ2-7, with 7 nucleotides matching TRBD2. V lost 5 bases to trimming and J lost 3 bases; unmatched junction nucleotides: 7. Germline lookup yields CDR1 SGHTA and CDR2 FQGNSA. The CDR3 extends over 14 amino acids. The CDR3: CASSHRDYDYEQYF. CDR3 nucleotide sequence: TGTGCCAGCAGCCACCGGGACTACGACTACGAGCAGTACTTC.

There are a few counts of this clone. V and J are TRBV7-2 and TRBJ2-7, with D possibly TRBD2 on 5 matching bases. Trimming shortened V by 4 bases and J by 0 bases, and 13 bases separated the two germline ends. There are 15 residues in the CDR3. Germline V gene lookup returns CDR1 SGHTA and CDR2 FQGNSA. CDR3 DNA: TGTGCCAGCAGCTCCTCTCTAGCTGGCTCCTACGAGCAGTACTTC. Translated, it gives CASSSSLAGSYEQYF. The variable domain in full, completed from reference TRBV7-2 and TRBJ2-7, reads GAGVSQSPSNKVTEKGKDVELRCDPISGHTALYWYRQSLGQGLEFLIYFQGNSAPDKSGLPSDRFSAERTGGSVSTLTIQRTQQEDSAVYLCASSSSLAGSYEQYFGPGTRLTVT.

This clone appeared a few times. The chain couples TRBV10-3 to TRBJ1-5, with D unclear. The germline CDR1 and CDR2 sequences are ENHRY and SYGVKD. V was shortened by 6 bases and J by 5 bases, with 8 bases between the two germline ends. This CDR3 has 12 amino acids. This chain's CDR3 is CAISPGDQPQHF. The CDR3 DNA reads as TGTGCCATCAGCCCCGGAGATCAGCCCCAGCATTTT.

This clone came up many times. This chain connects TRBV7-2 to TRBJ2-5; 11 bases are shared with TRBD2. CDR3 length: 15 amino acids. Looked up from germline, CDR1 is SGHTA and CDR2 is FQGNSA. V lost 8 bases and J lost 4; bases outside the gene matches: 9. CDR3 sequence (DNA): TGTGCCAGCGACTTTAGCGGGAGGGCCACAGAGACCCAGTACTTC. Residues: CASDFSGRATETQYF.

There are a few counts of this clone. The rearrangement joins TRBV18 to TRBJ2-1; possibly TRBD1 for D (5 bases). The CDR3 extends over 14 amino acids. The V and J ends lost 0 bases and 4 bases respectively, with 7 bases between them. Germline assignment: CDR1 KGHSH and CDR2 LQKENI. CDR3 bases: TGTGCCAGCTCACCACCTGCAGGGTACAATGAGCAGTTCTTC. Translating it yields CASSPPAGYNEQFF.

This clone has a count of ten or more. Other DNA sequences from this sample encode an identical CDR3 as well. The chain has TRBV20-1 and TRBJ1-2; D call uncertain. The CDR3 length is 11 residues. From germline, CDR1 is DFQATT and CDR2 SNEGSKA (reference sequence). Trimming left V 3 bases short and J 3 bases short, with 5 bases between. CDR3: CSAREDYGYTF. CDR3 DNA: TGCAGTGCTAGGGAGGACTATGGCTACACCTTC.

A few counts support this clone. The J gene is TRBJ2-5, the V gene TRBV29-1, with D possibly matching TRBD2 (6 bases). The CDR3 is 13 amino acids. With 4 bases removed from V and 4 bases from J, the gap between germline ends came to 13 bases. CDR1 is SQVTM and CDR2 is ANQGSEA in the germline V gene. In DNA form, the CDR3 reads TGCAGCGTTGTGAGGGTGGGGGGAGAGACCCAGTACTTC. Protein product: CSVVRVGGETQYF.

The J gene is TRBJ1-4, the V gene TRBV29-1; 11 bases agree with TRBD1. Unmatched junction bases numbered 0, after V lost 1 base and J lost 8 bases. In germline, CDR1 is SQVTM, CDR2 ANQGSEA. This CDR3 is 13 amino acids long. The CDR3 DNA follows: TGCAGCGTTGAAGGGACAGGGGGCGAAAAACTGTTTTTT. Its translation: CSVEGTGGEKLFF. Full variable domain (missing parts from reference TRBV29-1 and TRBJ1-4): SAVISQKPSRDICQRGTSLTIQCQVDSQVTMMFWYRQQPGQSLTLIATANQGSEATYESGFVIDKFPISRPNLTFSTLTVSNMSPEDSSIYLCSVEGTGGEKLFFGSGTQLSVL.

The chain combines TRBV5-1 with TRBJ2-3; 9 bases agree with TRBD1. Germline V CDR1 and CDR2: SGHRS, YFSETQ. V gave up 1 base and J gave up 8 bases; unmatched junction bases: 8. This CDR3 has 15 amino acids. CDR3 DNA: TGCGCCAGCAGCTTGTCCGGGACAGGGAGGGCTACGCAGTATTTT. Amino acid sequence: CASSLSGTGRATQYF.

This sequence joins TRBV30 and TRBJ2-2; D is uncertain. Germline lookup yields CDR1 GTSNPN and CDR2 SVGIG (reference sequence). Trimming took 6 bases from V and 7 from J, leaving 9 bases between them. The CDR3 covers 11 residues. Here the CDR3 DNA reads TGTGCCTGCCGCTGGGTCGGGGAGCTGTTTTTT. Protein product: CACRWVGELFF.